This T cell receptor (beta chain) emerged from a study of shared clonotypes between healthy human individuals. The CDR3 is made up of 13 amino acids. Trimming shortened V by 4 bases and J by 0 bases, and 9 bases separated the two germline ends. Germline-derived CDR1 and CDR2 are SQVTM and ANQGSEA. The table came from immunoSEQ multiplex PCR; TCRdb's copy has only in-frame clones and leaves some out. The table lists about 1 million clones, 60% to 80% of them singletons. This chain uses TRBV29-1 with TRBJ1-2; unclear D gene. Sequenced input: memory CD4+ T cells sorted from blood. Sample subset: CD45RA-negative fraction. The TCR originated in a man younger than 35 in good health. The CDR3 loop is CSVATGSNYGYTF. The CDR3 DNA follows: TGCAGCGTTGCAACCGGCTCTAACTATGGCTACACCTTC.